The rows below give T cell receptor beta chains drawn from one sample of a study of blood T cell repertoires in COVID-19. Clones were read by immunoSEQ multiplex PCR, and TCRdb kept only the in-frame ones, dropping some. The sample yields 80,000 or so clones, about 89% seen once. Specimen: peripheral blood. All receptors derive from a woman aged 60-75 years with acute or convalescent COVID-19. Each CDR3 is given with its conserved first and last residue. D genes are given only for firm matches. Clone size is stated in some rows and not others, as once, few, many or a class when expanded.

CDR3aa: CASRTGLHFNYGYTF; CDR3nt: TGTGCCAGTCGGACAGGACTCCATTTTAACTATGGCTACACCTTC; v_gene: TRBV28; abundance: NA; d_gene: TRBD1; j_gene: TRBJ1-2
CDR3aa: CASSQDLQGGTEAFF; CDR3nt: TGTGCCAGCAGCCAGGACCTACAGGGTGGGACTGAAGCTTTCTTT; v_gene: TRBV3-1/TRBV3-2; abundance: NA; d_gene: NA; j_gene: TRBJ1-1
CDR3aa: CASSYRASGGAPPEQFF; CDR3nt: TGTGCCAGCAGTTACCGGGCTAGCGGGGGAGCTCCCCCTGAGCAGTTCTTC; v_gene: TRBV6-2/TRBV6-3; abundance: NA; d_gene: TRBD2; j_gene: TRBJ2-1
CDR3aa: CASSFISAYNEQFF; CDR3nt: TGTGCCAGCAGCTTCATCAGCGCCTACAATGAGCAGTTCTTC; v_gene: TRBV5-8; abundance: NA; d_gene: NA; j_gene: TRBJ2-1
CDR3aa: CASQFWAGTVNYGYTF; CDR3nt: TGTGCCAGCCAATTCTGGGCGGGGACAGTTAACTATGGCTACACCTTC; v_gene: TRBV28; abundance: NA; d_gene: TRBD1; j_gene: TRBJ1-2
CDR3aa: CASSLGSGPRNEKLFF; CDR3nt: TGTGCCAGCAGCTTAGGATCGGGTCCACGTAATGAAAAACTGTTTTTT; v_gene: TRBV11-2; abundance: NA; d_gene: NA; j_gene: TRBJ1-4
CDR3aa: CASSYRENYNSPLHF; CDR3nt: TGTGCCAGCAGTTACAGGGAAAACTATAATTCACCCCTCCACTTT; v_gene: TRBV2; abundance: NA; d_gene: NA; j_gene: TRBJ1-6
CDR3aa: CASSLILRLAKNIQYF; CDR3nt: TGTGCCAGCAGCTTAATTCTTCGGTTAGCCAAAAACATTCAGTACTTC; v_gene: TRBV11-3; abundance: NA; d_gene: NA; j_gene: TRBJ2-4
CDR3aa: CASSYGQENSPLHF; CDR3nt: TGTGCCAGCAGTTATGGCCAGGAAAATTCACCCCTCCACTTT; v_gene: TRBV6-2/TRBV6-3; abundance: NA; d_gene: NA; j_gene: TRBJ1-6
CDR3aa: CASSPDRDQPQHF; CDR3nt: TGTGCCAGCTCACCGGACAGGGATCAGCCCCAGCATTTT; v_gene: TRBV18; abundance: NA; d_gene: TRBD1; j_gene: TRBJ1-5
CDR3aa: CASSLGQGSPNTEAFF; CDR3nt: TGCGCCAGCAGCCTGGGACAGGGGTCTCCGAACACTGAAGCTTTCTTT; v_gene: TRBV5-1; abundance: few; d_gene: TRBD1; j_gene: TRBJ1-1
CDR3aa: CASSLDRGEPLKLNYGYTF; CDR3nt: TGTGCCAGCAGCTTAGATCGGGGGGAACCCTTGAAACTTAACTATGGCTACACCTTC; v_gene: TRBV7-7; abundance: NA; d_gene: NA; j_gene: TRBJ1-2
CDR3aa: CASSTYRALNTEAFF; CDR3nt: TGTGCCAGCAGCACATACAGGGCCCTGAACACTGAAGCTTTCTTT; v_gene: TRBV7-9; abundance: NA; d_gene: NA; j_gene: TRBJ1-1
CDR3aa: CASSWDRGTDTQYF; CDR3nt: TGCGCCAGCAGTTGGGACAGGGGGACAGATACGCAGTATTTT; v_gene: TRBV5-1; abundance: NA; d_gene: TRBD1; j_gene: TRBJ2-3
CDR3aa: CAWSGTGPYEQYF; CDR3nt: TGTGCCTGGAGTGGGACTGGGCCCTACGAGCAGTACTTC; v_gene: TRBV30; abundance: NA; d_gene: NA; j_gene: TRBJ2-7
CDR3aa: CASSPTAGLNTEAFF; CDR3nt: TGTGCCAGCAGCCCGACCGCGGGGCTGAACACTGAAGCTTTCTTT; v_gene: TRBV7-2; abundance: few; d_gene: NA; j_gene: TRBJ1-1
CDR3aa: CASSLVLAGKETQYF; CDR3nt: TGCGCCAGCAGCTTGGTTCTAGCGGGTAAAGAGACCCAGTACTTC; v_gene: TRBV5-1; abundance: NA; d_gene: TRBD2; j_gene: TRBJ2-5
CDR3aa: CASSASGQGYEQYF; CDR3nt: TGTGCCAGCAGTGCCTCGGGACAGGGCTACGAGCAGTACTTC; v_gene: TRBV9; abundance: NA; d_gene: TRBD1; j_gene: TRBJ2-7
CDR3aa: CACRFLPIAKNIQYF; CDR3nt: TGTGCCTGCAGATTTTTACCCATAGCCAAAAACATTCAGTACTTC; v_gene: TRBV30; abundance: few; d_gene: NA; j_gene: TRBJ2-4